This T cell receptor (beta chain) was sequenced for a study of OX40 agonist ivuxolimab in advanced cancers. In terms of the full investigation: Ivuxolimab was an agonistic, fully human IgG2 monoclonal antibody directed against OX40 (CD134), a costimulatory receptor. Partial responses were achieved by three dose-escalation patients, of whom one had hepatocellular carcinoma and two had cutaneous melanoma. A male proportion of 75% to 85% and a mean age of 60 years, ranging from 23 to 79, were recorded for the dose-escalation cohort. Intravenous ivuxolimab was administered to patients every 2 weeks at six dose levels: 0.01, 0.1, 0.3, 1.5, 3 and 10 mg/kg. Patients were allowed to have had prior anti-PD-1, anti-PD-L1 or anti-CTLA-4 therapy, and approximately 43% of the dose-escalation patients had previously received checkpoint inhibitors. Of the roughly 52 dose-escalation patients, hepatocellular carcinoma was present in roughly 19, melanoma in approximately 15, renal cell carcinoma in 9 and head and neck cancer in 9. The paper describes the monotherapy dose-escalation part (N ≈ 51 patients) of the phase I trial of ivuxolimab. The point of sequencing TCRbeta in the periphery was to test whether ivuxolimab changed TCR sequence diversity and drove clonal T-cell expansion.

The full study reports these points: At doses of 0.1 to 3.0 mg/kg, clonal expansion of both CD4+ and CD8+ T cells in blood was seen between baseline and week 6. In the 0.1-3.0 mg/kg groups, partial responders had among the lowest normalized peripheral clonal expansion, particularly in CD8+ T cells. After ivuxolimab, expanded clones were on average more numerous among CD8+ T cells than among CD4+ T cells. Antigen specificity was not determined for the clonally expanded peripheral T cells. Low levels of normalized T-cell clonal expansion were also shown by some nonresponding patients.

The trial excluded patients who had a history of autoimmune disease or were on systemic immunosuppression. Peripheral blood for TCR sequencing was collected from all dose cohorts at baseline, on cycle 4 day 1, and on cycle 7 day 1. Samples came from an open-label, multicenter, first-in-human phase I dose-escalation trial of ivuxolimab. Adults with locally advanced or metastatic melanoma, renal cell, hepatocellular, or head and neck squamous cell carcinoma were enrolled in the trial. CD4+ and CD8+ T cells were sorted separately from peripheral blood before TCR sequencing. The CDR3 contains 14 residues, cysteine and phenylalanine counted. This entry keeps only the CDR3 DNA: 42 bases, framed from base 1. Compared with germline, V lacks 3 bases and J lacks 4 bases; bases without a gene match: 5. The germline V gene encodes CDR1 MDHEN and CDR2 SYDVKM. This clone was seen a single time. The clone's antigen remains unknown. Base quality data are lacking; no much larger clone is found one base away.

Genomic DNA was extracted from sorted cells for sequencing of the TCRbeta CDR3 region. The immunoSEQ Assay was used to sequence the TCRbeta CDR3 regions. The source is immuneACCESS, and TCRdb retained only in-frame sequences with V and J called. Part of the clones is not carried over; for the studies checked, unresolved V genes explain less than half of this, and the remainder is unexplained. The sample table holds about 96,000 clones, of which less than 95% were seen once. Around 1.6% of the sample is in the top ten clones. This clonotype was obtained from an adult with an advanced solid tumor such as melanoma, head and neck, liver or kidney cancer. The chain employs TRBV28 and TRBJ1-2, with 7 middle bases fitting TRBD1. The sequencing used CD4+ or CD8+ T cells sorted from blood, collected in a trial of the OX40 agonist ivuxolimab. The CDR3 region: CASSFQGGVYGYTF. The DNA sequence is TGTGCCAGCAGTTTCCAGGGGGGGGTCTATGGCTACACCTTC.